What follows are 25 T cell receptor beta chains derived from one specimen sequenced in a study of tumor and adjacent non-tumor tissue in lung cancer. This sample's RNA came from whole unsorted tissue. Three rounds of nested PCR, following a modified ARM-PCR protocol, produced the TCRbeta library. TCRdb analysed the multiplex PCR reads with MiXCR anew, one entry per CDR3 protein. The data show 200,000 to 250,000 distinct CDR3 sequences, 71% seen once. Sequencing was performed on lung tumor tissue. All receptors come from a man aged 60 to 75 with non-small cell lung cancer.

A single count supports this clonotype. A much larger clone differs by one base, so this may be a read error. This chain uses TRBV4-3 with TRBJ1-5; D is unclear. The germline V gene encodes CDR1 LGHNA and CDR2 YSLEER. The CDR3 totals 13 residues. As DNA, the CDR3 is TGCGCCAGCGGCCAAGATTGGGCCCAGCCCCAGCATTTT. Protein sequence: CASGQDWAQPQHF.

To note about this clonotype: One base away lies a much larger clone, so this may be a sequencing read error. The V and J genes are TRBV20-1 and TRBJ1-3, with no clear D. Germline V lookup: CDR1 DFQATT, CDR2 SNEGSKA (reference sequence). There are 14 residues in the CDR3. CDR3 coding DNA: TGCAGCCCTGAGATGGCGCATAAAGGAAACACCATATATTTT. It codes for CSPEMAHKGNTIYF.

For this clonotype: Compared with germline, one end of the junction differs, possibly owing to a read error. The chain recombines TRBV4-1 with TRBJ2-1, with 9 bases matching TRBD2. This CDR3 has 16 residues. CDR1 and CDR2 (germline): MGHRA, YSYEKL. As DNA, the CDR3 is TGCACCAGCAGCCAAATAAGGGCGGGGGGGGAGAATGAGCAGTTCTTC. This encodes CTSSQIRAGGENEQFF.

In nucleotides, the CDR3 is TGTGCCATCAGTCAGGACCAGACCTACAATGAGCAGTTCTTC. Residues: CAISQDQTYNEQFF. The chain uses TRBV10-3 and TRBJ2-1; no clear D gene. Trimming removed 5 bases from V and 2 bases from J, with 10 bases in between. The CDR3 runs 14 residues. Germline V gives CDR1 ENHRY, CDR2 SYGVKD.

V gene TRBV11-2 combines with J gene TRBJ1-2; no clear D gene. V was shortened by 0 bases and J by 3 bases, with 8 bases between the two germline ends. Germline CDR1 SGHAT, CDR2 FQNNGV. The CDR3 runs 14 residues. CDR3 DNA: TGTGCCAGCAGCTTAGATAGTAGGGACTATGGCTACACCTTC. Translation: CASSLDSRDYGYTF. Full variable domain (outside the CDR3, taken from reference TRBV11-2 and TRBJ1-2): EAGVAQSPRYKIIEKRQSVAFWCNPISGHATLYWYQQILGQGPKLLIQFQNNGVVDDSQLPKDRFSAERLKGVDSTLKIQPAKLEDSAVYLCASSLDSRDYGYTFGSGTRLTVV.

This clonotype has only a few counts. The genes are TRBV20-1 and TRBJ2-7, with TRBD1 identical over 7 bases. There are 14 residues in the CDR3. After removal of 2 bases from V and 4 bases from J, the junction contained 8 bases not matched to a gene. CDR1 and CDR2 from the germline V gene are DFQATT and SNEGSKA (reference sequence). The CDR3 is CSARKGAKGYEQYF. In DNA form, the CDR3 reads TGCAGTGCTAGAAAGGGGGCAAAGGGGTACGAGCAGTACTTC.

In the case of this clonotype: This may stem from a read error, because a much larger clone lies one nucleotide away. The J gene is TRBJ2-5, the V gene TRBV29-1; D possibly matches TRBD1 or TRBD2 (6 bases each). The CDR3 runs 19 residues. V shed 5 bases and J shed 4 bases, with 32 bases lying between them. The germline CDR1 and CDR2 sequences are SQVTM and ANQGSEA. In nucleotides, the CDR3 is TGCAGCGTTATTGAGGCAGGGATGACTAGGGGGAGTTTTATAGAGACCCAGTACTTC. It translates to CSVIEAGMTRGSFIETQYF. The whole variable domain, remainder taken from reference TRBV29-1 and TRBJ2-5, is SAVISQKPSRDICQRGTSLTIQCQVDSQVTMMFWYRQQPGQSLTLIATANQGSEATYESGFVIDKFPISRPNLTFSTLTVSNMSPEDSSIYLCSVIEAGMTRGSFIETQYFGPGTRLLVL.

The chain couples TRBV6-5 to TRBJ1-2; 7 bases fit TRBD1. The CDR3 is 12 residues long. Germline V gives CDR1 MNHEY, CDR2 SVGAGI. The chain's CDR3 is CTGSSGGYGYTF. CDR3 nucleotide sequence: TGTACCGGCAGCTCAGGGGGGTATGGCTACACCTTC.

The chain is built from TRBV29-1 and TRBJ1-2; tentatively, D is TRBD1 (5 bases). V lost 3 bases, J lost 4 bases, and 21 bases lay in between. From germline, CDR1 is SQVTM and CDR2 ANQGSEA. The CDR3 contains 16 residues. CDR3 bases: TGCAGCGTTGATCGGGGGATAGGAAGCTTTATCTATGGCTACACCTTC. Protein product: CSVDRGIGSFIYGYTF.

Concerning this clonotype itself: Just one base apart from a much larger clone, this may be a read error. The V gene is TRBV6-5, the J gene TRBJ1-2; D is possibly TRBD1 (6 bases). CDR1 and CDR2 (germline): MNHEY, SVGAGI. The CDR3 covers 14 residues. Here the CDR3 DNA reads TGTACCAGCAGTTACGATTTCAGGGGTTGGGGCTACACCTTC. Translation gives CTSSYDFRGWGYTF.

This clonotype was recorded many times. V is TRBV11-2 and J is TRBJ2-1; D not certain. The germline gives CDR1 SGHAT, CDR2 FQNNGV. The CDR3 is made up of 11 amino acids. Trimming cost V 6 bases and J 10 bases, with 10 bases left between them. In DNA, the CDR3 is TGTGCCAGCAGTGCTACTCCCGAGCAGTTCTTC. Protein sequence: CASSATPEQFF.

In regard to this clonotype: The junction and the germline gene differ at one end; a read error may be behind it. The chain employs TRBV4-3 and TRBJ2-6; D unresolved. The V gene's germline CDR1 is LGHNA and CDR2 YSLEER. This CDR3 spans 16 amino acids. In DNA form, the CDR3 reads TGCGCAAGCATCCAAGAGGCGGTGTCTGAGGCCAACGTCCTGTCTTTC. As protein: CASIQEAVSEANVLSF.

About this clonotype itself: It is likely a read error, because the conserved phenylalanine at the end of the CDR3 is missing. No DNA is shown, since the ends of the CDR3 on it are uncertain; the CDR3 is the one TCRdb lists. V usage is TRBV11-2 and J usage is TRBJ2-5; the D segment call TRBD2 is taken from the table without a DNA check. The CDR3 numbers 13 amino acids, ends counted. The germline CDR1 and CDR2 sequences are SGHAT and FQNNGV. The CDR3 region is CASSSTEEETQHY.

This chain uses TRBV5-6 with TRBJ1-6; no clear D gene. V lost 5 bases, J lost 7 bases, and 16 bases lay in between. This CDR3 spans 15 amino acids. CDR1 and CDR2 from the germline V gene are SGHDT and YYEEEE. This chain's CDR3 is CASSEWPAKNSPLHF. The CDR3 DNA is TGTGCCAGCAGTGAATGGCCAGCCAAAAATTCACCCCTCCACTTT.

The chain carries TRBV29-1 and TRBJ2-1; D is undetermined. Between the trimmed V and J ends, which lost 7 bases and 3 bases, there was a span of 13 bases. CDR1 and CDR2 (germline): SQVTM, ANQGSEA. The CDR3 covers 13 residues. The CDR3 loop reads CSAPLMGYNEQFF. The CDR3, as DNA: TGCAGCGCCCCGCTGATGGGCTACAATGAGCAGTTCTTC.

Of note for this clonotype: Given the absence of the conserved phenylalanine or tryptophan at the CDR3 end, a read error is likely. No DNA is shown, since the ends of the CDR3 on it are uncertain; the CDR3 is the one TCRdb lists. V is TRBV6-9 and J is TRBJ2-3; the table assigns TRBD1, which was not confirmed against the DNA. The germline V gene encodes CDR1 MNHGY and CDR2 SVAAGI. A total of 16 residues make up the CDR3, ends included. CDR3 region: CASSPGTGGRTDRHYL.

V usage is TRBV4-1 and J usage is TRBJ2-7, with D maybe TRBD1 (6 bases). The CDR3 totals 16 residues. The V end was cut by 0 bases, the J end by 1 base, with 13 bases between. Looked up from germline, CDR1 is MGHRA and CDR2 is YSYEKL. The CDR3 DNA is TGCGCCAGCAGCCAAGATTTGCCCAGGGGATCCTACGAGCAGTACTTC. Protein sequence: CASSQDLPRGSYEQYF.

Many counts were recorded for this clonotype. CDR3 in amino acids: CSARDRKQTLSYGYTF. The DNA for the CDR3 is TGCAGTGCTAGAGATCGGAAACAGACCCTGAGTTATGGCTACACCTTC. This chain links TRBV20-1 with TRBJ1-2; D remains ambiguous. Trimming removed 0 bases at V and 5 bases at J, with 19 bases between. The CDR3 covers 16 residues. Germline lookup yields CDR1 DFQATT and CDR2 SNEGSKA (reference sequence).

Note on this clonotype: At one end, the junction sequence differs from germline, possibly due to a read error. The chain combines TRBV20-1 with TRBJ2-1; 8 bases are shared with TRBD2. This CDR3 spans 15 amino acids. Germline V gene sequence: CDR1 DFQATT, CDR2 SNEGSKA (reference sequence). The CDR3 is CTARGSSGNHNEQFF. CDR3 nucleotide sequence: TGCACTGCTAGAGGGAGTAGCGGGAACCACAATGAGCAGTTCTTC.

This chain joins TRBV6-1 and TRBJ1-4; a possible D gene is TRBD1 (6 bases). The CDR3 runs 14 residues. Between the trimmed V and J ends, which lost 11 bases and 8 bases, there was a span of 21 bases. Per germline, CDR1 MNHNS and CDR2 SASEGT. This CDR3 reads CACNRVGYVEKLFF. DNA of the CDR3: TGTGCCTGCAACAGGGTTGGGTATGTGGAAAAACTGTTTTTT.

Notes on this clonotype: It is likely a read error, because the conserved phenylalanine at the end of the CDR3 is missing. The chain employs TRBV5-1 and TRBJ2-1, with TRBD2 matching 11 bases. The trim removed 4 bases at V and 9 bases at J, leaving 6 bases unmatched. Germline V gives CDR1 SGHRS, CDR2 YFSETQ. The CDR3 spans 14 residues. In DNA form, the CDR3 reads TGCGCCAGCAGCCCTGGACTAGCGGGCATTGAGCAGTTCTTA. It codes for CASSPGLAGIEQFL.

A word on this clonotype: Germline and junction disagree at one end, which may indicate a read error. The CDR3 DNA reads as TGTAGCGTTGGGGGCAGGTTAACCGACCAGTACTTC. This gives the protein CSVGGRLTDQYF. The V call is TRBV29-1, the J call TRBJ2-7, with D perhaps TRBD1 (6 bases). The CDR3 is made up of 12 amino acids. Germline lookup yields CDR1 SQVTM and CDR2 ANQGSEA.

With respect to this clonotype: It may be a read error: a sequence one base away is much more abundant. This chain links TRBV4-3 with TRBJ2-1; TRBD2 matches 7 bases. The last part of the DNA fits TRBJ2-7 better; the J call may be wrong. The CDR3 loop spans 15 amino acids. The germline gives CDR1 LGHNA, CDR2 YSLEER. CDR3 DNA: TGCGCCAGCAGCCAAGAATCTAGCGGCTACAATGAGCAGTACTTC. Translating it yields CASSQESSGYNEQYF.

The chain combines TRBV20-1 with TRBJ2-1, with TRBD2 matching over 7 bases. CDR1 and CDR2 from the germline V gene are DFQATT and SNEGSKA (reference sequence). The CDR3 runs 14 residues. The J segment lost 2 bases and the V segment lost 5 bases, leaving 6 bases of the junction unmatched. CDR3 coding DNA: TGCAGTGCTTGTGCGAGCGGGGCCTACAATGAGCAGTTCTTC. This sequence encodes CSACASGAYNEQFF.

This clonotype is labeled as large. The chain has TRBV11-2 and TRBJ1-1; tentatively, D is TRBD1 (5 bases). V lost 1 base and J 4 bases, leaving 10 bases between the germline ends. This CDR3 contains 14 residues. Germline values: CDR1 SGHAT, CDR2 FQNNGV. CDR3 sequence (DNA): TGTGCCAGCAGCTTAGTCGGGAGGGGCACTGAAGCTTTCTTT. This codes for CASSLVGRGTEAFF. Variable domain in full (rest from reference TRBV11-2 and TRBJ1-1): EAGVAQSPRYKIIEKRQSVAFWCNPISGHATLYWYQQILGQGPKLLIQFQNNGVVDDSQLPKDRFSAERLKGVDSTLKIQPAKLEDSAVYLCASSLVGRGTEAFFGQGTRLTVV.